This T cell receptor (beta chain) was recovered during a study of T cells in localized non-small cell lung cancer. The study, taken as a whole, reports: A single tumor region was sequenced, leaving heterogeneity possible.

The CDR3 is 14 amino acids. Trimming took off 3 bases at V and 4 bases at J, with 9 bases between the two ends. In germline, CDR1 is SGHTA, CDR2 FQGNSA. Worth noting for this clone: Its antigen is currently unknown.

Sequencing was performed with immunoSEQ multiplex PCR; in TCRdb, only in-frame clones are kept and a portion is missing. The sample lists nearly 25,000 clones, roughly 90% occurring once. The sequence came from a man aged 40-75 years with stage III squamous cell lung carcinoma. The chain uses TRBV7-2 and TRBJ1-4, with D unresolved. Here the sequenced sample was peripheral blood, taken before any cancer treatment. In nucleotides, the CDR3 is TGTGCCAGCAGCTTGGGAGGGAATAATGAAAAACTGTTTTTT. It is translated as CASSLGGNNEKLFF.